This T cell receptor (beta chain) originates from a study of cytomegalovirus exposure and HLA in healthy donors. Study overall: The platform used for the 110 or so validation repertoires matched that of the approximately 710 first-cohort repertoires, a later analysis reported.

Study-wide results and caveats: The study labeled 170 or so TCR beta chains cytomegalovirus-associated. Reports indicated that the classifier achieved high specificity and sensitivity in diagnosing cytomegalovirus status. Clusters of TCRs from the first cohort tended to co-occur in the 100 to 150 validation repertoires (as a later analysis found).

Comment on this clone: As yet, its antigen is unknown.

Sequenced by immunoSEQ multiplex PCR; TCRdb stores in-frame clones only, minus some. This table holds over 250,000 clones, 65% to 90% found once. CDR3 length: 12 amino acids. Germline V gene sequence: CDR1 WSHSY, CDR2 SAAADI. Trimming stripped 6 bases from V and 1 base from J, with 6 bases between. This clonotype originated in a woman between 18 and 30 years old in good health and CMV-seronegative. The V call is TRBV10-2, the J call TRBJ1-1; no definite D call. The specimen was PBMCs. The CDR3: CASRTPNTEAFF. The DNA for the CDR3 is TGCGCCAGCAGGACTCCGAACACTGAAGCTTTCTTT.